This T cell receptor (beta chain) is drawn from a study of early T cells in non-severe SARS-CoV-2 infection. The study, taken as a whole, reports: CD4 and private specificities were missed by VDJdb matching, which favored anti-spike CD8 responses.

The CDR3 has 12 residues. The germline V gene has CDR1 SNHLY and CDR2 FYNNEI. The germline V and J ends were trimmed by 6 bases and 5 bases, with 8 bases remaining between them. Individual cDNA molecules were tagged with unique molecular identifiers, the study reported. TCRdb reprocessed the 5' RACE reads via MiXCR and lists one record per CDR3 protein. This sample yields about 69,000 distinct CDR3 sequences, of which approximately 9.5% are seen a single time; about 6% belongs to the top ten. This clonotype turned up a few times. What it recognizes is unknown. Sequenced material: whole blood. The chain joins TRBV2 to TRBJ2-1; D is ambiguous. The source of this sequence is an adult who was a healthcare worker with PCR-confirmed SARS-CoV-2 infection or an uninfected control (not recorded which). The CDR3 reads CASRAYNNEQFF. CDR3 in DNA: TGTGCCAGCAGGGCCTATAACAATGAGCAGTTCTTC.